This T cell receptor beta chain is from a study of blood T cells in healthy people across ages. CDR1 is SGDLS and CDR2 is YYNGEE in the germline V gene. The CDR3 totals 13 residues. Trimming took off 7 bases at V and 4 bases at J, with 12 bases between the two ends. A second roughly 6 to 11 cycle PCR used barcoded and J-beta primers. TCRdb called the 5' RACE reads again in MiXCR, with one record for every CDR3 protein. The repertoire includes approximately 1.5 million distinct CDR3 sequences, about 31% of them detected once, and 11% sits in the top ten. The sample holds a few counts of this clonotype.

The specimen sequenced was blood. The chain joins TRBV9 to TRBJ2-1, with D maybe TRBD2 (6 bases). This receptor was taken from a woman younger than 45 in good health. The CDR3 nucleotides read TGTGCCAGCTCGAGGCGGGGATACAATGAGCAGTTCTTC. Its translation is CASSRRGYNEQFF.